In this sample, the clone carrying this T cell receptor (beta chain) turned up once. TCR beta CDR3 regions were amplified from RNA. A first-round RT-PCR of the TCR CDR3 used the HTBI primer set. TCRdb reprocessed the multiplex PCR reads via MiXCR and lists one record per CDR3 protein. The data contain 400,000 to 600,000 distinct CDR3 sequences, more than 15% of them seen just once; the ten biggest clones take up around 28%. Trimming shortened V by 3 bases and J by 3 bases, and 11 bases separated the two germline ends. CDR1 and CDR2 from the germline V gene are SNHLY and FYNNEI. This CDR3 region has 14 residues. The record originates from a study of T cells in Graves' hyperthyroidism and ophthalmopathy.

The chain carries TRBV2 and TRBJ1-1; D gene unclear. Sample: blood. The source of this sequence is a woman aged 25 to 45 with Graves' ophthalmopathy. CDR3: CASSDWEMDTEAFF. The CDR3 coding sequence is TGTGCCAGCAGTGATTGGGAGATGGACACTGAAGCTTTCTTT.